Listed here are 26 T cell receptor beta chains from one sample, sequenced in a study of shared T cell receptors in the human thymus. Repertoires were generated with immunoSEQ multiplex PCR, while TCRdb's copy carries only in-frame clones and drops some. The table includes hundreds of thousands of clones, more than 70% detected once. A further study also used this sample, focusing on human thymus T cells.

Sequences were obtained from thymocytes. The receptors come from a boy in the first two years of life with a congenital heart defect.

This clone occurred once. The chain links TRBV11-2 to TRBJ2-7; 9 nucleotides line up with TRBD1. Germline V lookup: CDR1 SGHAT, CDR2 FQNNGV. V shed 5 bases, J shed 3 bases, and the junction held 8 bases outside the gene matches. The CDR3 has 15 amino acids. CDR3 in amino acids: CASSPGQGKSYEQYF. CDR3 coding DNA: TGTGCCAGCAGCCCGGGACAGGGAAAGAGCTACGAGCAGTACTTC.

The chain uses TRBV5-8 and TRBJ2-7; 9 bases are a match to TRBD1. With 0 bases clipped from V and 5 bases from J, the junction kept 6 bases outside the gene matches. CDR1 SGHTS and CDR2 YDEGEE come from the germline V gene. The CDR3 sequence is 15 residues long. The DNA for the CDR3 is TGTGCCAGCAGCTTGGAGAGGGACAGGGACCACGAGCAGTACTTC. Translating gives CASSLERDRDHEQYF.

V is TRBV11-2 and J is TRBJ2-3; 9 bases fit TRBD1. Germline lookup yields CDR1 SGHAT and CDR2 FQNNGV. The CDR3 totals 19 residues. The trim removed 5 bases at V and 2 bases at J, leaving 17 bases unmatched. CDR3 in DNA: TGTGCCAGCAGCGTGTCTCATAAGGGACAGGGTCCCAACACAGATACGCAGTATTTT. This gives the protein CASSVSHKGQGPNTDTQYF.

The V call is TRBV11-2, the J call TRBJ2-7; D possibly corresponds to TRBD2 (5 bases). The length of the CDR3 is 15 residues. CDR1 and CDR2 (germline): SGHAT, FQNNGV. Trimming cost V 5 bases and J 6 bases, with 20 bases left between them. CDR3 nucleotides: TGTGCCAGCAGCCCGGGTCTAAAAACTAGAGCCGAGCAGTACTTC. Translated, it gives CASSPGLKTRAEQYF.

Only a few counts were recorded for this clone. The CDR3 region has the DNA TGTGCCAGCAGTTTAGATCCGGGTCACTCCCTCGGCCACACCATATATTTT. Encoded protein: CASSLDPGHSLGHTIYF. The chain has TRBV2 and TRBJ1-3; D uncertain. This CDR3 contains 17 residues. CDR1 SNHLY and CDR2 FYNNEI come from the germline V gene. Trimming took 5 bases from V and 8 from J, leaving 25 bases between them.

The V and J genes are TRBV9 and TRBJ1-4; D remains ambiguous. Germline V lookup: CDR1 SGDLS, CDR2 YYNGEE. The CDR3 is 16 amino acids. Trimming pared 0 bases from V and 5 bases from J, leaving 14 bases between. CDR3 in amino acids: CASSVGGVNGNEKLFF. The DNA for the CDR3 is TGTGCCAGCAGCGTAGGGGGAGTTAATGGGAATGAAAAACTGTTTTTT. Filled out from reference TRBV9 and TRBJ1-4, the complete variable domain reads DSGVTQTPKHLITATGQRVTLRCSPRSGDLSVYWYQQSLDQGLQFLIQYYNGEERAKGNILERFSAQQFPDLHSELNLSSLELGDSALYFCASSVGGVNGNEKLFFGSGTQLSVL.

V and J are TRBV11-3 and TRBJ2-1; a weak D match, TRBD2 (5 bases). This CDR3 has 15 amino acids. V shed 0 bases and J shed 2 bases, with 8 bases lying between them. Per germline, CDR1 SGHNT and CDR2 YENEEA. The chain's CDR3 is CASSLEFSAYNEQFF. CDR3 nucleotides: TGTGCCAGCAGCTTAGAGTTTAGCGCCTACAATGAGCAGTTCTTC.

The rearrangement uses TRBV4-1 and TRBJ1-5, with TRBD1 as a possible D gene (5 bases). Between the trimmed V and J ends, which lost 0 bases and 3 bases, there was a span of 9 bases. The V gene's germline CDR1 is MGHRA and CDR2 YSYEKL. The length of the CDR3 is 15 residues. CDR3 loop: CASSQEEGANQPQHF. The DNA of the CDR3 is TGCGCCAGCAGCCAAGAAGAAGGGGCCAATCAGCCCCAGCATTTT.

V usage is TRBV12-5 and J usage is TRBJ1-5; 10 bases map to TRBD1. The CDR3 runs 17 residues. Germline V gives CDR1 LGHNT, CDR2 FRNRAP. With V trimmed by 4 bases and J by 5 bases, 11 bases remained unmatched. CDR3 nucleotide sequence: TGTGCTAGTGGTTCCCCCCTGGGACAGGGGAGCGATCAGCCCCAGCATTTT. Translation gives CASGSPLGQGSDQPQHF.

CDR3 residues: CASSSPGLVYEQYF. In DNA form, the CDR3 reads TGTGCCAGCAGTTCCCCCGGACTAGTCTACGAGCAGTACTTC. This sequence joins TRBV6-5 and TRBJ2-7; 7 bases fit TRBD2. Germline CDR1 MNHEY, CDR2 SVGAGI. The CDR3 has 14 amino acids. V dropped 4 bases and J dropped 3; count of bases not matched to a gene: 6.

The chain joins TRBV15 to TRBJ1-2, with TRBD1 identical over 9 bases. Germline CDR1 LNHNV, CDR2 YYDKDF (reference sequence). With 3 bases clipped from V and 5 bases from J, the junction kept 10 bases outside the gene matches. The CDR3 sequence is 16 residues long. CDR3 loop: CATSSSKTGGVYGYTF. For the CDR3, the DNA is TGTGCCACCAGCAGTTCAAAGACAGGGGGGGTTTATGGCTACACCTTC.

The V call is TRBV6-1, the J call TRBJ1-1; D gene uncertain. Trimming cost V 7 bases and J 4 bases, with 13 bases left between them. Germline CDR1 reads MNHNS; CDR2 reads SASEGT. The CDR3 extends over 13 amino acids. As DNA, the CDR3 is TGTGCCAGCATCACCGGGCGGGCCACTGAAGCTTTCTTT. It encodes CASITGRATEAFF.

The chain is built from TRBV6-5 and TRBJ2-3; tentative D call: TRBD2 (7 bases). The CDR3 spans 15 residues. Germline lookup yields CDR1 MNHEY and CDR2 SVGAGI. V lost 9 bases and J lost 2, with 18 bases in between. CDR3 loop: CARGGGGGITDTQYF. As DNA, the CDR3 is TGTGCCAGAGGGGGGGGAGGGGGAATCACAGATACGCAGTATTTT.

The chain is built from TRBV14 and TRBJ2-7, with D perhaps matching TRBD2 (6 bases). Trimming shortened V by 1 base and J by 4 bases, and 14 bases separated the two germline ends. The V gene's germline CDR1 is SGHDN and CDR2 FVKESK. The CDR3 loop spans 15 amino acids. The CDR3 reads CASSQGRGGRYEQYF. CDR3 DNA: TGTGCCAGCAGCCAAGGGAGGGGAGGAAGATACGAGCAGTACTTC. The whole variable domain, remainder taken from reference TRBV14 and TRBJ2-7, is EAGVTQFPSHSVIEKGQTVTLRCDPISGHDNLYWYRRVMGKEIKFLLHFVKESKQDESGMPNNRFLAERTGGTYSTLKVQPAELEDSGVYFCASSQGRGGRYEQYFGPGTRLTVT.

The CDR3 here is CASSSLEGVGNQPQHF. The DNA for the CDR3 is TGTGCCAGCAGTTCCCTCGAGGGGGTCGGTAATCAGCCCCAGCATTTT. V gene TRBV27 combines with J gene TRBJ1-5; perhaps TRBD1 as D (6 bases). With 4 bases removed from V and 4 bases from J, the gap between germline ends came to 17 bases. The V gene's germline CDR1 is MNHEY and CDR2 SMNVEV (reference sequence). The CDR3 is 16 amino acids.

The genes are TRBV5-7 and TRBJ1-3, with 8 positions matching TRBD1. TRBV5-7 is an ORF for which the function is uncertain. There are 16 residues in the CDR3. V lost 0 bases to trimming and J lost 6 bases; unmatched junction nucleotides: 8. The CDR3 sequence is CASSLVRQGAENTIYF. The DNA for the CDR3 is TGTGCCAGCAGCTTGGTCCGGCAGGGGGCCGAAAACACCATATATTTT.

This rearrangement joins TRBV28 to TRBJ1-1; D call uncertain. This CDR3 region has 14 residues. V shed 5 bases and J shed 4 bases, with 14 bases lying between them. Germline V gives CDR1 MDHEN, CDR2 SYDVKM. The DNA of the CDR3 is TGTGCCAGCAGTGCTCGGACGGCGGGCACTGAAGCTTTCTTT. Protein sequence: CASSARTAGTEAFF.

CDR3 region: CASRPRTGGFNYGYTF. The CDR3 bases are TGTGCCAGCAGACCTCGGACAGGAGGCTTTAACTATGGCTACACCTTC. The chain employs TRBV28 and TRBJ1-2; 7 bases map to TRBD1. There are 16 residues in the CDR3. Germline-derived CDR1 and CDR2 are MDHEN and SYDVKM. Trimming took 6 bases from V and 1 from J; bases not matched to a gene: 11.

The chain combines TRBV6-5 with TRBJ2-7, with D perhaps matching TRBD2 (6 bases). Per the germline V gene, CDR1 is MNHEY and CDR2 is SVGAGI. V was cut by 5 bases and J by 0 bases, with 14 bases left in between. This CDR3 comprises 15 residues. The CDR3 reads CASSVGTPGSYEQYF. CDR3 DNA sequence: TGTGCCAGCAGTGTCGGGACTCCTGGCTCCTACGAGCAGTACTTC.

The J gene is TRBJ1-2, the V gene TRBV4-1; unclear D gene. This CDR3 contains 16 residues. Germline V CDR1 and CDR2: MGHRA, YSYEKL. Trimming pared 4 bases from V and 4 bases from J, leaving 19 bases between. CDR3 in amino acids: CASSLLEGPRSYGYTF. In DNA, the CDR3 is TGCGCCAGCAGCCTGTTGGAGGGTCCTCGCTCCTATGGCTACACCTTC.

The rearrangement joins TRBV5-6 to TRBJ1-2, with a weak D call TRBD1 (6 bases). V gave up 0 bases and J gave up 6 bases, with 9 bases separating them. This CDR3 has 13 residues. CDR1 is SGHDT and CDR2 is YYEEEE in the germline V gene. This CDR3 reads CASSLARGDGYTF. The CDR3, as DNA: TGTGCCAGCAGCTTGGCCAGGGGCGATGGCTACACCTTC.

The chain joins TRBV5-4 to TRBJ2-3, with 7 nucleotides matching TRBD1. The trim removed 7 bases at V and 3 bases at J, leaving 11 bases unmatched. Per the germline V gene, CDR1 is SGHNT and CDR2 is YYREEE (reference sequence). The CDR3 consists of 15 residues. The CDR3 protein is CASFTWTGRTDTQYF. The CDR3 DNA reads as TGTGCCAGCTTCACTTGGACAGGCCGGACAGATACGCAGTATTTT.

The chain uses TRBV7-9 and TRBJ2-3; 10 bases align to TRBD2. The CDR3 is 16 amino acids. Germline lookup yields CDR1 SEHNR and CDR2 FQNEAQ (reference sequence). V shed 2 bases and J 2 bases; nucleotides not matched to a gene: 4. The CDR3 protein is CASSLIGLAATDTQYF. The CDR3 DNA is TGTGCCAGCAGCTTAATCGGACTAGCGGCCACAGATACGCAGTATTTT.

The chain couples TRBV15 to TRBJ2-6; D gene ambiguous. The CDR3 is 14 amino acids. V lost 8 bases to trimming and J lost 0 bases, with 8 bases between them. Germline loops: CDR1 LNHNV, CDR2 YYDKDF (reference sequence). CDR3 amino acids: CATRRVSGANVLTF. DNA for the CDR3: TGTGCCACCCGTCGGGTCTCTGGGGCCAACGTCCTGACTTTC.

This rearrangement joins TRBV7-9 to TRBJ2-1; 9 bases agree with TRBD2. In germline, CDR1 is SEHNR, CDR2 FQNEAQ (reference sequence). V lost 2 bases to trimming and J lost 2 bases; unmatched junction nucleotides: 10. The CDR3 covers 18 residues. The CDR3 loop is CASSLMAASGETYNEQFF. The CDR3 DNA sequence: TGTGCCAGCAGCTTAATGGCGGCTAGCGGGGAAACCTACAATGAGCAGTTCTTC.

The chain carries TRBV5-1 and TRBJ1-1, with D tentatively TRBD1 (6 bases). From germline, CDR1 is SGHRS and CDR2 YFSETQ. This CDR3 contains 17 residues. V lost 1 base and J 1 base, leaving 17 bases between the germline ends. CDR3 protein: CASSLFGQKVGNTEAFF. In nucleotides, the CDR3 is TGCGCCAGCAGCTTGTTCGGACAGAAGGTGGGGAACACTGAAGCTTTCTTT.